This T cell receptor beta chain was sequenced for a study of lymphopenia after photon versus proton radiotherapy. V lost 3 bases, J lost 0 bases, and 15 bases lay in between. The CDR3 extends over 16 amino acids. CDR1 is MGHRA, CDR2 YSYEKL, per germline. Study findings and constraints: After the lymphocyte nadir, photon-treated repertoires showed oligoclonal expansion, especially of CD8+ Temra cells.

Of note for this clone: What it recognizes is unknown.

Sequencing was performed with immunoSEQ multiplex PCR; in TCRdb, only in-frame clones are kept and a portion is missing. This table has 150,000 to 200,000 clones, less than 90% appearing once. The material sequenced was peripheral blood, taken from a patient treated with photon-based radiotherapy. This sequence originates from a middle-aged man with gastric cancer. The V gene is TRBV4-1, the J gene TRBJ2-7; maybe TRBD2 (6 bases). CDR3 region: CASSQIGRGLSYEQYF. CDR3 DNA sequence: TGCGCCAGCAGCCAGATCGGGCGGGGCCTCTCCTACGAGCAGTACTTC.